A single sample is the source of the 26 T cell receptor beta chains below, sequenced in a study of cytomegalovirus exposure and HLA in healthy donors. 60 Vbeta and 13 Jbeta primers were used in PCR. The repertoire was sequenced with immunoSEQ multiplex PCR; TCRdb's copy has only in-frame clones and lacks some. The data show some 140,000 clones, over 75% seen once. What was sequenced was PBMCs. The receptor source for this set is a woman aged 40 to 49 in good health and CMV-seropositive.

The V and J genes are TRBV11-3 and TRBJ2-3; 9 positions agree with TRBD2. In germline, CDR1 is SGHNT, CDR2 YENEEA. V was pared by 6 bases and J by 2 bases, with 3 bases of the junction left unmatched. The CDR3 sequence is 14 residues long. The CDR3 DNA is TGTGCCAGCAGGGCGGGAGGGTCCACAGATACGCAGTATTTT. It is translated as CASRAGGSTDTQYF.

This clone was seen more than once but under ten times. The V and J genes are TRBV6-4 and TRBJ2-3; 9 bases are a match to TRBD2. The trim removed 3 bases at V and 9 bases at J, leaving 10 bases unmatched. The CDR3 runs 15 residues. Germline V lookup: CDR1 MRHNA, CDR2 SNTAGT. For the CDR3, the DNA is TGTGCCAGCAGTGAGCGAGCGGGAGGTGGGGTGACGCAGTATTTT. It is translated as CASSERAGGGVTQYF.

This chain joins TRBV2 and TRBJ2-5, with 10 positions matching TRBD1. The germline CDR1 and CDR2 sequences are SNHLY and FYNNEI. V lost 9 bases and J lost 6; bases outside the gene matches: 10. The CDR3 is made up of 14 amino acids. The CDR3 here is CASNRDRGSKTQYF. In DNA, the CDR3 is TGTGCCAGTAACCGGGACAGGGGATCGAAGACCCAGTACTTC.

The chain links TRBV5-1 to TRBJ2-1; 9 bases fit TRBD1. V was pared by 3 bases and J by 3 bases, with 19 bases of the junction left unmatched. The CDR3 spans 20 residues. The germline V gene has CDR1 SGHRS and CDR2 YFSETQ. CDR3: CASSSTGGQGSGANYNEQFF. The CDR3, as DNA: TGCGCCAGCAGCTCAACAGGGGGACAGGGCAGCGGGGCGAACTACAATGAGCAGTTCTTC.

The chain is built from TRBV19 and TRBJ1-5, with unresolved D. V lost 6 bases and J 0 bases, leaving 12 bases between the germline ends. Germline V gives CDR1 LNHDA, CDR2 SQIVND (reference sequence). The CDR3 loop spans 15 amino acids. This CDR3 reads CASSMAVNSNQPQHF. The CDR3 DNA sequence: TGTGCCAGTAGCATGGCAGTCAATAGCAATCAGCCCCAGCATTTT.

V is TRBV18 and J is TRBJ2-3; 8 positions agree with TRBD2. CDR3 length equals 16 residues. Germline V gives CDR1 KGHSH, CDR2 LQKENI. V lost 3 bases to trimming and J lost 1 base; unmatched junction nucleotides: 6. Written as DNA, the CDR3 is TGTGCCAGCTCACCCAAAGCGGGAGTTGGCACAGATACGCAGTATTTT. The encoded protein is CASSPKAGVGTDTQYF. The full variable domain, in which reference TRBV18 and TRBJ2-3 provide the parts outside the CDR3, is NAGVMQNPRHLVRRRGQEARLRCSPMKGHSHVYWYRQLPEEGLKFMVYLQKENIIDESGMPKERFSAEFPKEGPSILRIQQVVRGDSAAYFCASSPKAGVGTDTQYFGPGTRLTVL.

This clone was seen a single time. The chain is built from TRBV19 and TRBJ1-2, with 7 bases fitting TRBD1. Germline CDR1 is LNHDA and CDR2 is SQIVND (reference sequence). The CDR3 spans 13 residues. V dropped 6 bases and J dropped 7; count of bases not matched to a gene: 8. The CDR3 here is CASSPVTGIGYTF. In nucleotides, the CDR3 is TGTGCCAGTAGCCCTGTGACAGGGATTGGCTACACCTTC.

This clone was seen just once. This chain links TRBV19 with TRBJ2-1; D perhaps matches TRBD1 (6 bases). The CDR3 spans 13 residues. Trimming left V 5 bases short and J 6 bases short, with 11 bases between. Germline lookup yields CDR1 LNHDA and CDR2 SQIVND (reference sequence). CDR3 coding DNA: TGTGCCAGTAGTCGACCAGGGGTCAATGAGCAGTTCTTC. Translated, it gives CASSRPGVNEQFF.

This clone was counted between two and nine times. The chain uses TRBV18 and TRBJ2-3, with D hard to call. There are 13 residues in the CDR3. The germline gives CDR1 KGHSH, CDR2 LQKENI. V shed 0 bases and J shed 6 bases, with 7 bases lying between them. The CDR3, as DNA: TGTGCCAGCTCACCACCCCCTGTGGATACGCAGTATTTT. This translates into CASSPPPVDTQYF.

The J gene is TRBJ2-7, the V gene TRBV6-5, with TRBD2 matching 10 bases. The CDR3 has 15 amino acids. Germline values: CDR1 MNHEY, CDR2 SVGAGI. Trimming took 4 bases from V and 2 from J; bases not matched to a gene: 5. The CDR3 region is CASSSYSGRTYEQYF. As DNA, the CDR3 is TGTGCCAGCAGTTCGTATAGCGGGAGGACCTACGAGCAGTACTTC.

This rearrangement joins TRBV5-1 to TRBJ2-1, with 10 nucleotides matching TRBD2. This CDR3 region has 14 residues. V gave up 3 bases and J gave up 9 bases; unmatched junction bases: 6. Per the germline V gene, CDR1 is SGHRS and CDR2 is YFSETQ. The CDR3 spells CASSSLAGSFEQFF. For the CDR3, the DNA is TGCGCCAGCAGCTCACTAGCGGGATCGTTTGAGCAGTTCTTC.

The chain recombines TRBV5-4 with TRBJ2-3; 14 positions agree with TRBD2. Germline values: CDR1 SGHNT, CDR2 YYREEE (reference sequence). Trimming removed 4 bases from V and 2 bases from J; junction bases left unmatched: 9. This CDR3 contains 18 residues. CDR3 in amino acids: CASSTGLAGVGPTDTQYF. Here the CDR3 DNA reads TGTGCCAGCAGCACGGGACTAGCGGGAGTGGGTCCCACAGATACGCAGTATTTT.

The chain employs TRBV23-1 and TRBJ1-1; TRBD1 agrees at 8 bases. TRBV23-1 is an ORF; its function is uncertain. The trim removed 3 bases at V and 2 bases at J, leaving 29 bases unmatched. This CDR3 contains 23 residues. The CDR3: CASSHPIRTGTYSSPPTNTEAFF. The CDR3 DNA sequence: TGCGCCAGCAGTCACCCCATTCGGACAGGGACTTACTCTTCCCCCCCCACTAACACTGAAGCTTTCTTT.

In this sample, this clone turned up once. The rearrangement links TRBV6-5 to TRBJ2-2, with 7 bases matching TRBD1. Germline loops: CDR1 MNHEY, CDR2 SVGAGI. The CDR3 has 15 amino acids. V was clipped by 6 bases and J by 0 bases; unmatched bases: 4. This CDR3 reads CASRRTGANTGELFF. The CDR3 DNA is TGTGCCAGCAGGCGCACAGGGGCGAACACCGGGGAGCTGTTTTTT.

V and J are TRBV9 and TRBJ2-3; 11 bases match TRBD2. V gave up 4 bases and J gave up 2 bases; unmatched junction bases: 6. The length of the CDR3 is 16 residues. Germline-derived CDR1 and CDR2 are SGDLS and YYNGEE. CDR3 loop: CASSPYSGRDTDTQYF. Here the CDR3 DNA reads TGTGCCAGCAGCCCCTATAGCGGGAGGGACACAGATACGCAGTATTTT.

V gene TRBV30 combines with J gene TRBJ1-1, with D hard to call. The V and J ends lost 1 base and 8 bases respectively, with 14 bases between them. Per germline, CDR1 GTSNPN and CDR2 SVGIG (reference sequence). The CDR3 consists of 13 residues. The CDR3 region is CAWSEMFDEEAFF. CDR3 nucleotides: TGTGCCTGGAGTGAGATGTTTGATGAGGAAGCTTTCTTT.

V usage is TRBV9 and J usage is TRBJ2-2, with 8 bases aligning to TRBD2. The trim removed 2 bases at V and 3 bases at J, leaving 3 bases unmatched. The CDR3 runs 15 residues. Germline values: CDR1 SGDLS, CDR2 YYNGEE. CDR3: CASSVGLVDTGELFF. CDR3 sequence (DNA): TGTGCCAGCAGCGTGGGACTAGTTGACACCGGGGAGCTGTTTTTT.

The DNA for the CDR3 is TGCGCCAGCAGCTTGGCTCTCTCATCGAGCGGGTCCCCTCCCTACGAGCAGTACTTC. It is translated as CASSLALSSSGSPPYEQYF. This chain links TRBV5-1 with TRBJ2-7; D possibly corresponds to TRBD2 (6 bases). CDR1 and CDR2 from the germline V gene are SGHRS and YFSETQ. The germline V and J ends were trimmed by 0 bases and 2 bases, with 24 bases remaining between them. The length of the CDR3 is 19 residues.

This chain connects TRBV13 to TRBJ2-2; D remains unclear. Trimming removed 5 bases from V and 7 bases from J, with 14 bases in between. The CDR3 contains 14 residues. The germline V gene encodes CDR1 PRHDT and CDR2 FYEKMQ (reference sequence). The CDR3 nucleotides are TGTGCCAGCAGCCCCCGGTCCCTTGGCGGGGAGCTGTTTTTT. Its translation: CASSPRSLGGELFF.

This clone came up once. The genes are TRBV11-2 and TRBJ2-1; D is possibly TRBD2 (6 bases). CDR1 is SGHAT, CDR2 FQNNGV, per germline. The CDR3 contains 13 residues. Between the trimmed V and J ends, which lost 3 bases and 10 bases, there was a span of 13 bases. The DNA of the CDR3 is TGTGCCAGCAGCTTGGCTGGACTATCGGAGCAGTTCTTC. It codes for CASSLAGLSEQFF.

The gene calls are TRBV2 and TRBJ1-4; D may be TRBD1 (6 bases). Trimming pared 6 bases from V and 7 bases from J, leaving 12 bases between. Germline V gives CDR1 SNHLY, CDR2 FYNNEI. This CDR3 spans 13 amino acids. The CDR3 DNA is TGTGCCAGCAGAGGACAGAGCATTGAAAAACTGTTTTTT. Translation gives CASRGQSIEKLFF.

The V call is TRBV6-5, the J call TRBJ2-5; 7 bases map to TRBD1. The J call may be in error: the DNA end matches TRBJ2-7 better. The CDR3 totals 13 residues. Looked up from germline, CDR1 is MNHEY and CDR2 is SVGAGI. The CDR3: CASRPGQLYEQYF. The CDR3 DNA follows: TGTGCCAGCAGACCGGGACAGCTCTACGAGCAGTACTTC.

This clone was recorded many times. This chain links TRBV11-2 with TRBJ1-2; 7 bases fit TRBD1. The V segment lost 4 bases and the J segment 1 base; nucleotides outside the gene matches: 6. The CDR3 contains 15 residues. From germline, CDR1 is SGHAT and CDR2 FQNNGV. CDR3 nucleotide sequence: TGTGCCAGCAGCTCCCGACAGGGACATAACTATGGCTACACCTTC. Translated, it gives CASSSRQGHNYGYTF.

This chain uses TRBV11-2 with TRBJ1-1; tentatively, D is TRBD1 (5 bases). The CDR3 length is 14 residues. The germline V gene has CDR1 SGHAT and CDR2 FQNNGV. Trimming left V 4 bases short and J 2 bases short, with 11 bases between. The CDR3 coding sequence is TGTGCCAGCAGCTCGCAGGGTTCTAACACTGAAGCTTTCTTT. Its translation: CASSSQGSNTEAFF.

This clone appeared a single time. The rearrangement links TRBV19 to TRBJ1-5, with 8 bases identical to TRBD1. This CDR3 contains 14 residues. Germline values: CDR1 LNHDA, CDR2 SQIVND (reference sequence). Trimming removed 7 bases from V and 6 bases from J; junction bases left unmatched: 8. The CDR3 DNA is TGTGCCAGTAATAAGGCAGGGGGCGGTCAGCCCCAGCATTTT. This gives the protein CASNKAGGGQPQHF. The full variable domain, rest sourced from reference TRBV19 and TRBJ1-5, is DGGITQSPKYLFRKEGQNVTLSCEQNLNHDAMYWYRQDPGQGLRLIYYSQIVNDFQKGDIAEGYSVSREKKESFPLTVTSAQKNPTAFYLCASNKAGGGQPQHFGDGTRLSIL.

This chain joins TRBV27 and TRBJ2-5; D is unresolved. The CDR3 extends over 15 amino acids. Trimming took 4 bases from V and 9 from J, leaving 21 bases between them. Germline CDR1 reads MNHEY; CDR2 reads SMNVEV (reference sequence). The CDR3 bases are TGTGCCAGCAGTTCGATCGGAGCCAAATATAAATCCCAGTACTTC. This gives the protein CASSSIGAKYKSQYF.